The clone carrying this TCR beta chain has more than one count but fewer than ten. Its antigen is not known. The entry originates in a study of beta chain features in type 1 diabetes. Study details: The samples had about 100,000,000 sorted cells examined in all. Study-wide findings and caveats: Among all four CD4+ subsets, Type 1 diabetes patients had TCRB CDR3s that were moderately but significantly shorter. Any PCR bias toward short templates would affect both groups alike.

Sorting of CD4+ naive, central memory, regulatory and stem cell-like memory cells was performed via CD45RO/CCR7/CD25/CD127/CD95/CD27. Expressed TCRB transcripts were sequenced, since all the RNA that had been isolated was reverse transcribed. The average read count of naive, central memory and regulatory T cell samples was approximately 3.5 million. Measured with immunoSEQ multiplex PCR; TCRdb has only the in-frame clones, and not every one. The repertoire holds about 170,000 clones, approximately 8.4% seen once, with under 0.6% in the top ten. CDR1 and CDR2 (germline): SGHRS, YFSETQ. Trimming at V came to 6 bases and at J to 7 bases, leaving 9 bases not matched to a gene. The CDR3 spans 15 residues.

The sample was central memory CD4+ T cells from blood. The V call is TRBV5-1, the J call TRBJ2-1, with TRBD2 matching over 11 bases. The sequence derives from a man aged 18-30 years with type 1 diabetes. CDR3 sequence: CASTLGLAGGNEQFF. Here the CDR3 DNA reads TGCGCCAGCACGCTGGGGCTAGCGGGAGGAAATGAGCAGTTCTTC.